The 8 T cell receptor beta chains listed next were all sequenced from one sample in a study of control samples from healthy donors and cancer patients. TCRdb keeps only in-frame clones here, not all; method: immunoSEQ multiplex PCR. The sample contains 45,000 or so clones, approximately 89% of which appear only once. Sequenced input: PBMCs. These TCRs come from a woman between 40 and 55 years old with head and neck cancer.

This clone was observed a single time. This rearrangement joins TRBV19 to TRBJ2-1; 7 bases are a match to TRBD1. CDR1 LNHDA and CDR2 SQIVND come from the germline V gene (reference sequence). The length of the CDR3 is 14 residues. V dropped 5 bases and J dropped 4; count of bases not matched to a gene: 5. CDR3 sequence reads: CASSLGQNYNEQFF. Written as DNA, the CDR3 is TGTGCCAGTAGTCTGGGACAGAATTACAATGAGCAGTTCTTC. The whole variable domain, filled in from reference TRBV19 and TRBJ2-1, reads DGGITQSPKYLFRKEGQNVTLSCEQNLNHDAMYWYRQDPGQGLRLIYYSQIVNDFQKGDIAEGYSVSREKKESFPLTVTSAQKNPTAFYLCASSLGQNYNEQFFGPGTRLTVL.

The chain joins TRBV14 to TRBJ2-1, with D tentatively TRBD2 (6 bases). Germline lookup yields CDR1 SGHDN and CDR2 FVKESK. The CDR3 runs to 15 residues. Trimming took 1 base from V and 5 from J, leaving 12 bases between them. The CDR3 coding sequence is TGTGCCAGCAGCCAAGTAATGGGACTTGACAATGAGCAGTTCTTC. It is translated as CASSQVMGLDNEQFF.

This clone was observed a single time. V is TRBV11-2 and J is TRBJ2-7; the D is unclear. Per the germline V gene, CDR1 is SGHAT and CDR2 is FQNNGV. Trimming cost V 0 bases and J 1 base, with 10 bases left between them. This CDR3 has 15 amino acids. Here the CDR3 reads CASSLEATPSYEQYF. The CDR3 nucleotides read TGTGCCAGCAGCTTAGAGGCCACCCCATCCTACGAGCAGTACTTC.

The chain combines TRBV7-8 with TRBJ2-5; no clear D gene. Trimming cost V 1 base and J 5 bases, with 8 bases left between them. The CDR3 length is 13 residues. Germline V gene lookup returns CDR1 SGHVS and CDR2 FQNEAQ. CDR3 in amino acids: CASSLEVKETQYF. The CDR3 DNA is TGTGCCAGCAGCTTAGAGGTTAAGGAGACCCAGTACTTC.

This chain joins TRBV5-1 and TRBJ1-1, with D tentatively TRBD1 (5 bases). This CDR3 contains 15 residues. CDR1 SGHRS and CDR2 YFSETQ come from the germline V gene. Trimming left V 0 bases short and J 2 bases short, with 11 bases between. CDR3 sequence (DNA): TGCGCCAGCAGCTTGGTATCGGGGGTAAACACTGAAGCTTTCTTT. Its protein product is CASSLVSGVNTEAFF.

This chain links TRBV11-2 with TRBJ1-6; perhaps TRBD1 as D (5 bases). The CDR3 is made up of 17 amino acids. The germline V and J ends were trimmed by 5 bases and 8 bases, with 22 bases remaining between them. CDR1 and CDR2 from the germline V gene are SGHAT and FQNNGV. The CDR3: CASSSRDGRTLDSPLHF. For the CDR3, the DNA is TGTGCCAGCAGCAGCCGGGACGGACGAACGCTTGATTCACCCCTCCACTTT. Drawing the rest from reference TRBV11-2 and TRBJ1-6, the complete variable domain is EAGVAQSPRYKIIEKRQSVAFWCNPISGHATLYWYQQILGQGPKLLIQFQNNGVVDDSQLPKDRFSAERLKGVDSTLKIQPAKLEDSAVYLCASSSRDGRTLDSPLHFGNGTRLTVT.

This rearrangement joins TRBV9 to TRBJ2-3, with D unclear. CDR3 length: 13 residues. Germline CDR1 is SGDLS and CDR2 is YYNGEE. V shed 0 bases and J shed 7 bases, with 9 bases lying between them. The CDR3 region is CASSVEPTNTQYF. The CDR3 DNA reads TGTGCCAGCAGCGTAGAGCCCACGAATACGCAGTATTTT.

About this clone: Compared with germline, one end of the junction differs, possibly owing to a read error. The CDR3 DNA follows: TGTGCCAGCAGCCCCCAGGACAGGGCGGGATCCTTCTTC. Translated, it gives CASSPQDRAGSFF. The gene calls are TRBV5-6 and TRBJ1-2; TRBD1 matches 8 bases. In germline, CDR1 is SGHDT, CDR2 YYEEEE. This CDR3 spans 13 amino acids.